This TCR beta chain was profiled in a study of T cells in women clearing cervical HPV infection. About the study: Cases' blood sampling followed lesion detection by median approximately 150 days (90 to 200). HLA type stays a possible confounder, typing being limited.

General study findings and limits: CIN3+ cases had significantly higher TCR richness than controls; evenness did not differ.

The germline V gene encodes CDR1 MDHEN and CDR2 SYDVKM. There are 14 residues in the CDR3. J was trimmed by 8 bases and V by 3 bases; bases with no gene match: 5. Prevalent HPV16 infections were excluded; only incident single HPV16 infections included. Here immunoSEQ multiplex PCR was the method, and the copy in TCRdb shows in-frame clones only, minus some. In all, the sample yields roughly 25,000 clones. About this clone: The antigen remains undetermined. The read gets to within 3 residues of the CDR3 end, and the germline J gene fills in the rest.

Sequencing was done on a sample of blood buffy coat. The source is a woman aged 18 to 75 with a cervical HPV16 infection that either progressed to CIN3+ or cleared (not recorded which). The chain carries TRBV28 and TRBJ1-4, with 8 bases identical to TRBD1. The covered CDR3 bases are TGTGCCAGCAGTTTCAGCGGACAGGGAGAAAAA. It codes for CASSFSGQGEK. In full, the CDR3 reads CASSFSGQGEKLFF.